The 14 T cell receptor beta chains in this list originate from one sample, sequenced in a study of blood T cells in healthy people across ages. PCR was performed a second time for roughly 7 to 12 cycles using a sample-barcoded 5' primer and a J-beta primer mix. TCRdb reprocessed the 5' RACE reads via MiXCR and lists one record per CDR3 protein. The sample yields roughly 1.6 million distinct CDR3 sequences, around 36% seen once. Sample: blood. These receptors originate from a woman between 25 and 40 years old in good health.

The rearrangement links TRBV3-1 to TRBJ2-6; D uncertain. V gave up 4 bases and J gave up 3 bases, with 22 bases separating them. This CDR3 is 19 amino acids long. CDR1 and CDR2 from the germline V gene are LGHDT and YNNKEL (reference sequence). CDR3: CASSPDRGQERYGANVLTF. The DNA for the CDR3 is TGTGCCAGCAGCCCGGACCGAGGTCAGGAAAGGTATGGGGCCAACGTCCTGACTTTC.

The chain joins TRBV25-1 to TRBJ1-1; D unclear. Trimming removed 6 bases from V and 4 bases from J, with 15 bases in between. The CDR3 length is 14 residues. The germline V gene has CDR1 MGHDK and CDR2 SYGVNS. The DNA of the CDR3 is TGTGCCAGCAGACGAGAGGCTACGTGCACTGAAGCTTTCTTT. It is translated as CASRREATCTEAFF.

This chain connects TRBV4-1 to TRBJ2-7, with D hard to call. Per germline, CDR1 MGHRA and CDR2 YSYEKL. CDR3 length: 14 amino acids. V lost 1 base and J 3 bases, leaving 10 bases between the germline ends. CDR3 nucleotide sequence: TGCGCCAGCAGCCAAGCTCCAGTCCTCTACGAGCAGTACTTC. It is translated as CASSQAPVLYEQYF.

There are a few counts of this clonotype. The rearrangement joins TRBV27 to TRBJ2-7; 12 bases fit TRBD2. CDR1 is MNHEY and CDR2 is SMNVEV in the germline V gene (reference sequence). With V trimmed by 5 bases and J by 3 bases, 14 bases remained unmatched. CDR3 length: 18 residues. CDR3 sequence (DNA): TGTGCCAGCAGTAAGCTTCCGGGACTAGCGGGTTTGAACTACGAGCAGTACTTC. Protein: CASSKLPGLAGLNYEQYF.

In this sample, this clonotype turned up a few times. This rearrangement joins TRBV5-1 to TRBJ2-5, with D possibly matching TRBD2 (6 bases). The V end lost 4 bases, the J end lost 1 base, and 20 bases lay between the germline ends. Looked up from germline, CDR1 is SGHRS and CDR2 is YFSETQ. This CDR3 is 17 amino acids long. The CDR3 here is CASSPRPSGLVQETQYF. The CDR3 nucleotides read TGCGCCAGCAGCCCACGACCTTCGGGACTGGTCCAAGAGACCCAGTACTTC.

This clonotype was seen a few times. The rearrangement joins TRBV20-1 to TRBJ2-4; 7 bases agree with TRBD1. Judging by the DNA end, TRBJ2-7 fits better; the J call may be wrong. Germline-derived CDR1 and CDR2 are DFQATT and SNEGSKA (reference sequence). The CDR3 contains 13 residues. The CDR3 loop is CSATLTGLGEQYF. The CDR3, as DNA: TGCAGTGCAACCCTGACAGGGTTGGGCGAGCAGTACTTC.

The V gene is TRBV20-1, the J gene TRBJ1-6; no clear D. The length of the CDR3 is 15 residues. Germline V lookup: CDR1 DFQATT, CDR2 SNEGSKA (reference sequence). With 6 bases removed from V and 9 bases from J, the gap between germline ends came to 21 bases. CDR3 nucleotides: TGCAGTGCCGTTCTCGCGGGGATTTCTGGTTCACCCCTCCACTTT. Its translation is CSAVLAGISGSPLHF.

V is TRBV28 and J is TRBJ2-1; D call uncertain. The germline CDR1 and CDR2 sequences are MDHEN and SYDVKM. V lost 7 bases to trimming and J lost 0 bases, with 7 bases between them. The CDR3 consists of 13 residues. CDR3 DNA sequence: TGTGCCAGCACAACCGTCTCCTACAATGAGCAGTTCTTC. This gives the protein CASTTVSYNEQFF.

The chain joins TRBV20-1 to TRBJ2-1, with TRBD2 matching 10 bases. Unmatched junction bases numbered 11, after V lost 6 bases and J lost 0 bases. The CDR3 sequence is 17 residues long. Germline-derived CDR1 and CDR2 are DFQATT and SNEGSKA (reference sequence). CDR3 DNA sequence: TGCAGTGCCCAGACTAGCGGGCCTATAAGCTCCTACAATGAGCAGTTCTTC. As protein: CSAQTSGPISSYNEQFF.

The CDR3, as DNA: TGTGCCAGCAGTGAAGCAGGACATCTATCCTACAATGAGCAGTTCTTC. Its translation: CASSEAGHLSYNEQFF. This rearrangement joins TRBV6-1 to TRBJ2-1; tentative D call: TRBD1 (5 bases). Looked up from germline, CDR1 is MNHNS and CDR2 is SASEGT. This CDR3 has 16 residues. Trimming removed 0 bases from V and 1 base from J, with 10 bases in between.

The CDR3 is CASGYLTGSTEAFF. The DNA of the CDR3 is TGTGCCAGCGGGTACTTAACAGGGTCAACTGAAGCTTTCTTT. The chain has TRBV6-5 and TRBJ1-1; D is perhaps TRBD1 (6 bases). V lost 8 bases to trimming and J lost 5 bases, with 18 bases between them. In germline, CDR1 is MNHEY, CDR2 SVGAGI. This CDR3 comprises 14 residues.

This clonotype has only a few counts. The rearrangement links TRBV20-1 to TRBJ2-5; 7 bases agree with TRBD2. Germline V CDR1 and CDR2: DFQATT, SNEGSKA (reference sequence). The CDR3 has 14 residues. Trimming removed 6 bases from V and 5 bases from J; junction bases left unmatched: 12. The CDR3 DNA follows: TGCAGTGCAAGGGTGACTAGCTTTTTTGAGACCCAGTACTTC. This gives the protein CSARVTSFFETQYF.

The chain links TRBV27 to TRBJ2-1; D is uncertain. This CDR3 region has 13 residues. V was trimmed by 5 bases and J by 5 bases, leaving 10 bases between them. Germline values: CDR1 MNHEY, CDR2 SMNVEV (reference sequence). CDR3 amino acids: CASSPVGNNEQFF. CDR3 bases: TGTGCCAGCAGTCCGGTGGGGAACAATGAGCAGTTCTTC.

In its sample, this clonotype was seen a few times. The chain links TRBV7-9 to TRBJ2-1; 10 nucleotides agree with TRBD2. The CDR3 length is 16 residues. Germline V gene data show CDR1 as SEHNR and CDR2 as FQNEAQ (reference sequence). The V gene end was trimmed by 4 bases and the J gene end by 10 bases; junction bases not matched to a gene: 13. CDR3 sequence: CASSSSLAGVGDEQFF. CDR3 in DNA: TGTGCCAGCAGCTCCTCGCTAGCGGGAGTAGGCGACGAGCAGTTCTTC.